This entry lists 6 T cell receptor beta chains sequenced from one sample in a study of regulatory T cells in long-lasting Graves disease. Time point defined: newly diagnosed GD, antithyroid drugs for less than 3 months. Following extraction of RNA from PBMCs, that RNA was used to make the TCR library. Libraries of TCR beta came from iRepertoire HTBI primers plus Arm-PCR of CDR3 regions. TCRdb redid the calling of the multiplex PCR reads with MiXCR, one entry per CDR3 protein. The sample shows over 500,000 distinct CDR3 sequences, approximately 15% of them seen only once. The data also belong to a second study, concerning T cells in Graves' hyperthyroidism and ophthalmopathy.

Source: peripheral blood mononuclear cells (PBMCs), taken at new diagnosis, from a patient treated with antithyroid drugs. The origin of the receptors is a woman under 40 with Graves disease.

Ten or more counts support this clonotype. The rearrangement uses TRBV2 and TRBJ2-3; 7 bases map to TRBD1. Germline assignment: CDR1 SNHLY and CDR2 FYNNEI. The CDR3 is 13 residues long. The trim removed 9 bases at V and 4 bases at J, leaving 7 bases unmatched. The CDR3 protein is CARSTGLADTQYF. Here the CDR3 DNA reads TGTGCCAGGTCGACAGGGTTGGCAGATACGCAGTATTTT.

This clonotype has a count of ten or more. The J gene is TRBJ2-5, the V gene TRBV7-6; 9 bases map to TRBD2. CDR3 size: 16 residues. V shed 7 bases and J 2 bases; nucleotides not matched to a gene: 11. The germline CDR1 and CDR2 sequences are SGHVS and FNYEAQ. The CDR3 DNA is TGTGCCAGCATCATGGGGACTAGCCCGTGGCAAGAGACCCAGTACTTC. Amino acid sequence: CASIMGTSPWQETQYF.

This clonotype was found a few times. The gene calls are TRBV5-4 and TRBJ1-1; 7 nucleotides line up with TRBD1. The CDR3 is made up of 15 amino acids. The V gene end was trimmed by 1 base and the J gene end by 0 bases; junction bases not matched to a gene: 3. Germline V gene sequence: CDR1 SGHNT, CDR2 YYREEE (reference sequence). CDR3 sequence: CASSLQGQMNTEAFF. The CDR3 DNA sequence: TGTGCCAGCAGCTTGCAGGGACAGATGAACACTGAAGCTTTCTTT.

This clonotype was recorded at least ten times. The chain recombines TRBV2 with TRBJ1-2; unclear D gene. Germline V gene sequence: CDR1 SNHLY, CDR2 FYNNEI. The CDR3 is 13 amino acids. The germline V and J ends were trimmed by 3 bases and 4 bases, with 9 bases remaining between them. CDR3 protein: CASSDSSGYGYTF. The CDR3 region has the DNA TGTGCCAGCAGTGACAGCTCTGGCTATGGCTACACCTTC.

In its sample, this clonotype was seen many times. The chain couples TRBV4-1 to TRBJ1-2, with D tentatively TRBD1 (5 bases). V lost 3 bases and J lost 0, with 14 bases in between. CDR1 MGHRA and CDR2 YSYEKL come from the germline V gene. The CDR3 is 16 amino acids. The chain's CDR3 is CASSQTPGTANYGYTF. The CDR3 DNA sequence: TGCGCCAGCAGCCAGACCCCCGGGACCGCTAACTATGGCTACACCTTC.

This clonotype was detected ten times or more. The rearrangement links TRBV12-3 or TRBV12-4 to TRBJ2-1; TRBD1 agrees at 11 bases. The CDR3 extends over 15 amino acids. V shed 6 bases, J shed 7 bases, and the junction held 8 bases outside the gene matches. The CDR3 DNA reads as TGTGCCAGCAGACTCGGGACAGGGGGTAGGAATGAGCAGTTCTTC. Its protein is CASRLGTGGRNEQFF.